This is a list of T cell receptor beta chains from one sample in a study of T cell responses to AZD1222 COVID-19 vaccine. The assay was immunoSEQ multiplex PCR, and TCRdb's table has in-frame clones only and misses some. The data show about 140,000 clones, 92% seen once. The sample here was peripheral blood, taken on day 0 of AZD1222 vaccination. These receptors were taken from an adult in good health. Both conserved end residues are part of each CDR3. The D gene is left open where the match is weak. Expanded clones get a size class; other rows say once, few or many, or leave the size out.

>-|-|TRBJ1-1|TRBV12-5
CASVLGAGTEAFF
TGTGCTAGTGTCCTGGGGGCTGGAACTGAAGCTTTCTTT
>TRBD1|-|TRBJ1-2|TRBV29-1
CSVETGQGNYGYTF
TGCAGCGTTGAAACCGGACAGGGGAACTATGGCTACACCTTC
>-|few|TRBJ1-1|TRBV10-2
CASSDSGYWAFF
TGCGCCAGCAGTGACTCGGGATATTGGGCTTTCTTT
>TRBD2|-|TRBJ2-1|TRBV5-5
CASSSLSTSGGNEQFF
TGTGCCAGCAGCTCACTCTCGACTAGCGGGGGCAATGAGCAGTTCTTC
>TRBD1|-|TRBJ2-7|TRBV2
CASIRTGERYEQYF
TGTGCCAGCATTCGGACAGGAGAAAGGTACGAGCAGTACTTC
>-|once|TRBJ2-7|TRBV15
CATSRDTGDEQYF
TGTGCCACCAGCAGAGATACAGGAGACGAGCAGTACTTC
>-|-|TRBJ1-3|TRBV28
CASRQSFSGNTIYF
TGTGCCAGCCGACAGTCTTTCTCTGGAAACACCATATATTTT
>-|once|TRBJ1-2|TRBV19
CASQFAASNYGYTF
TGTGCCAGTCAGTTTGCCGCTTCTAACTATGGCTACACCTTC
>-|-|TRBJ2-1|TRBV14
CASSQRPGKLRNEQFF
TGTGCCAGCAGCCAGAGACCGGGAAAACTGAGGAATGAGCAGTTCTTC
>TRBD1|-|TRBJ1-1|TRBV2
CASSDHRGLNTEAFF
TGTGCCAGCAGTGACCACAGGGGTCTAAACACTGAAGCTTTCTTT
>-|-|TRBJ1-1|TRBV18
CASSPDTLNTEAFF
TGTGCCAGCTCACCTGACACATTGAACACTGAAGCTTTCTTT
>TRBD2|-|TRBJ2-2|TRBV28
CASRKGTSGGDTNTGELFF
TGTGCCAGCAGAAAAGGGACTAGCGGGGGCGATACGAACACCGGGGAGCTGTTTTTT
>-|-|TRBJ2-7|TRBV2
CASSRSYEQYF
TGTGCCAGCTCCAGGTCTTACGAGCAGTACTTC
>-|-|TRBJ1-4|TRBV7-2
CASSSRTVRGEKLFF
TGTGCCAGCAGCTCCCGGACAGTTCGGGGTGAAAAACTGTTTTTT
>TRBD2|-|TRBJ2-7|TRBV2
CASSEASGGPYEQYF
TGTGCCAGCAGTGAAGCATCGGGAGGGCCGTACGAGCAGTACTTC
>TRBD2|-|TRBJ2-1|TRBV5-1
CASSEGTSGRTYEQFF
TGCGCCAGCAGCGAAGGGACTAGCGGGAGAACATATGAGCAGTTCTTC
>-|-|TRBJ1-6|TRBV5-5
CASSLVSYNSPLHF
TGTGCCAGCAGCTTGGTCAGCTATAATTCACCCCTCCACTTT
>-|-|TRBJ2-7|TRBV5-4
CASSLQGLAEQYF
TGTGCCAGCAGCCTACAGGGCCTTGCCGAGCAGTACTTC